These 3 T cell receptor beta chains were sequenced from one sample in a study of blood T cell repertoires in COVID-19. Produced via immunoSEQ multiplex PCR; TCRdb's table is partial and in-frame only. The table includes about 160,000 clones, 86% detected once. Sequencing used peripheral blood. The origin of the receptors is a woman between 70 and 85 years old with acute or convalescent COVID-19.

The chain is built from TRBV28 and TRBJ1-2; TRBD1 matches 9 bases. Germline V gene sequence: CDR1 MDHEN, CDR2 SYDVKM. The CDR3 loop spans 14 amino acids. After removal of 5 bases from V and 1 base from J, the junction contained 2 bases not matched to a gene. CDR3 sequence: CASSRTGVNYGYTF. Written as DNA, the CDR3 is TGTGCCAGCAGTCGGACAGGGGTTAACTATGGCTACACCTTC.

The count of this clone is one. The chain has TRBV5-5 and TRBJ2-7, with 9 bases fitting TRBD2. With 4 bases clipped from V and 6 bases from J, the junction kept 11 bases outside the gene matches. The CDR3 is 15 amino acids. Looked up from germline, CDR1 is SGHKS and CDR2 is YYEKEE (reference sequence). In DNA form, the CDR3 reads TGTGCCAGCAGCGGTTCCGGGACTAGCTGGAGCGAGCAGTACTTC. It is translated as CASSGSGTSWSEQYF. The full variable domain, rest sourced from reference TRBV5-5 and TRBJ2-7, is DAGVTQSPTHLIKTRGQQVTLRCSPISGHKSVSWYQQVLGQGPQFIFQYYEKEERGRGNFPDRFSARQFPNYSSELNVNALLLGDSALYLCASSGSGTSWSEQYFGPGTRLTVT.

The chain uses TRBV10-3 and TRBJ1-5; unclear D gene. This CDR3 comprises 14 residues. In germline, CDR1 is ENHRY, CDR2 SYGVKD. V dropped 0 bases and J dropped 2 bases, with 5 bases sitting between them. CDR3 DNA sequence: TGTGCCATCAGTGAGTCCTCCGGCAATCAGCCCCAGCATTTT. It is translated as CAISESSGNQPQHF.